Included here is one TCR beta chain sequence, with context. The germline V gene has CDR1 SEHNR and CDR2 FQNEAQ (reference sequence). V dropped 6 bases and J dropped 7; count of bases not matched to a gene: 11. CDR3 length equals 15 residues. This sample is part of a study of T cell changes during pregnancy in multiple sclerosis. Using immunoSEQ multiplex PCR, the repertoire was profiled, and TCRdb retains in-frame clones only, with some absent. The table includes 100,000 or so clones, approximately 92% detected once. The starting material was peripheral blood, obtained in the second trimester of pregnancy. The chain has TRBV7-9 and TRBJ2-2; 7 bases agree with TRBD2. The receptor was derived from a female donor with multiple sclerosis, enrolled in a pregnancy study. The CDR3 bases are TGTGCCAGCAGAATCCGGGACTACGGTAGCGGGGAGCTGTTTTTT. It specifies CASRIRDYGSGELFF. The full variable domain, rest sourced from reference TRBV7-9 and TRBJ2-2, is DTGVSQNPRHKITKRGQNVTFRCDPISEHNRLYWYRQTLGQGPEFLTYFQNEAQLEKSRLLSDRFSAERPKGSFSTLEIQRTEQGDSAMYLCASRIRDYGSGELFFGEGSRLTVL.